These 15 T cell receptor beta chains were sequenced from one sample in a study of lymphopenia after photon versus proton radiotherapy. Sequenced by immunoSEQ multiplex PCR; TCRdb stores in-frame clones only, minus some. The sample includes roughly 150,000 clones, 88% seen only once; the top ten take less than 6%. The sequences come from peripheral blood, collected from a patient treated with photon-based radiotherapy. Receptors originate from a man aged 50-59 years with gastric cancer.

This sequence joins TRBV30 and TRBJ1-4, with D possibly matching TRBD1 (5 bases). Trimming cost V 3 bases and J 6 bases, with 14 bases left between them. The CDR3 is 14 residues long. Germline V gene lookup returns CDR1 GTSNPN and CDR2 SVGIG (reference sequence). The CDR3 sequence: CAWSPGRGYEKLFF. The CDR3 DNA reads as TGTGCCTGGAGCCCCGGGAGGGGCTATGAAAAACTGTTTTTT.

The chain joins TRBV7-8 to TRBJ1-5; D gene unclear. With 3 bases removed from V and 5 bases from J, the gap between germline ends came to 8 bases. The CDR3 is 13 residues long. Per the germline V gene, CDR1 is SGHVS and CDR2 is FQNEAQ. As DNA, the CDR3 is TGTGCCAGCAGCTTTGTGACGGATCAGCCCCAGCATTTT. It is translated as CASSFVTDQPQHF.

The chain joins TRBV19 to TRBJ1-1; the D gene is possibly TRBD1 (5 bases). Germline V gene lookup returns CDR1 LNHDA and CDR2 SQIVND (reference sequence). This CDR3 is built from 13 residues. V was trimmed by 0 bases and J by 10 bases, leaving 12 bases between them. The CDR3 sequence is CASSIDFSTGAFF. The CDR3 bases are TGTGCCAGTAGTATAGATTTTTCCACAGGAGCTTTCTTT.

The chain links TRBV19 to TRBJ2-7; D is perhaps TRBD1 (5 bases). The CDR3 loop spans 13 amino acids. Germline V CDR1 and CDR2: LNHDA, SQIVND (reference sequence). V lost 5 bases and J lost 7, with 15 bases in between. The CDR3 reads CASSQQVSGEQYF. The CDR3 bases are TGTGCCAGTAGTCAACAGGTATCGGGTGAGCAGTACTTC.

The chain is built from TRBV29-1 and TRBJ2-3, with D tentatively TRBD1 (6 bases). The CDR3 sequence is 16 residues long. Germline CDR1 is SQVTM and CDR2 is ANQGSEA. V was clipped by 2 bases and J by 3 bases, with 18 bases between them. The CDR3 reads CSVESLTGPWTDTQYF. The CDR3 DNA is TGCAGCGTTGAATCCTTGACAGGCCCATGGACAGATACGCAGTATTTT.

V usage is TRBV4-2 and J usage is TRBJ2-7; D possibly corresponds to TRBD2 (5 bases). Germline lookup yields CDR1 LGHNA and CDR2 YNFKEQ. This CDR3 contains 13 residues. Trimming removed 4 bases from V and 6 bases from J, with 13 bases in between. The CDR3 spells CASSPRRSAEQYF. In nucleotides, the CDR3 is TGTGCCAGCAGCCCTAGGAGGAGTGCCGAGCAGTACTTC.

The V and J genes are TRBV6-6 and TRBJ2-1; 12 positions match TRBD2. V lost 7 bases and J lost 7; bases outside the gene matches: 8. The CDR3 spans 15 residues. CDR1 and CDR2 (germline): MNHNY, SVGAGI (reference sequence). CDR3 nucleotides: TGTGCCAGCATTTCCGGGACTAGCGGGCTAAATGAGCAGTTCTTC. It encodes CASISGTSGLNEQFF.

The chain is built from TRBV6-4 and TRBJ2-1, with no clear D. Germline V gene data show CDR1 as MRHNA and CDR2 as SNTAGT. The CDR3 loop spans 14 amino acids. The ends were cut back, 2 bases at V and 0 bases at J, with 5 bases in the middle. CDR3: CASSDSSSYNEQFF. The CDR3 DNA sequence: TGTGCCAGCAGTGACAGCAGCTCCTACAATGAGCAGTTCTTC.

CDR3 nucleotides: TGTGCCTGGAGTACCAGGCGGACCGGTGAGCAGTTCTTC. Its protein is CAWSTRRTGEQFF. This chain connects TRBV30 to TRBJ2-1; D unclear. The CDR3 runs 13 residues. V was clipped by 2 bases and J by 9 bases, with 14 bases between them. CDR1 GTSNPN and CDR2 SVGIG come from the germline V gene (reference sequence).

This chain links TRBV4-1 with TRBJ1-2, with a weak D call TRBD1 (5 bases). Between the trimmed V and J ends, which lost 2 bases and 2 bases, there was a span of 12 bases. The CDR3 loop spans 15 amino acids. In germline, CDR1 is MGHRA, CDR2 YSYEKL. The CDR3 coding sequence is TGCGCCAGCAGCCAATCTCCAGGGCCGAACTATGGCTACACCTTC. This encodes CASSQSPGPNYGYTF.

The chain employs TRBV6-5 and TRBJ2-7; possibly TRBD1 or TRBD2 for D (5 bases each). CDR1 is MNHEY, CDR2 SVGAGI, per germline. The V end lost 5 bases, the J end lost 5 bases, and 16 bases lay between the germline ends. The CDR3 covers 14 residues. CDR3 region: CASSDRDGDDEQYF. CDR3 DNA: TGTGCCAGCAGTGACCGGGACGGGGATGACGAGCAGTACTTC.

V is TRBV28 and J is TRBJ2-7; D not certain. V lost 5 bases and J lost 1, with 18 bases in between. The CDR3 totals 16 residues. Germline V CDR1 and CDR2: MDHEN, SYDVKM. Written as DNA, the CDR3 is TGTGCCAGCAGTCCCCGACCTCTCCTAGTGTCCTACGAGCAGTACTTC. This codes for CASSPRPLLVSYEQYF.

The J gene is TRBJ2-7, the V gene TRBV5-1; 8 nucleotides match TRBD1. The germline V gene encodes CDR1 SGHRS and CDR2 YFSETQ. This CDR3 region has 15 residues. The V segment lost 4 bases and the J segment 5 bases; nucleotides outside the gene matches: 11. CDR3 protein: CASSPSGGGIHEQYF. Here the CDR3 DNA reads TGCGCCAGCAGCCCCTCAGGGGGCGGAATCCACGAGCAGTACTTC.

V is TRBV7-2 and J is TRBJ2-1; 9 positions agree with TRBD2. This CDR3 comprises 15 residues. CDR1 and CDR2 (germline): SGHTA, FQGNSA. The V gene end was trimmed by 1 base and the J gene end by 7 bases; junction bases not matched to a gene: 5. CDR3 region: CASSLGSGSGNEQFF. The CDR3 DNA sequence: TGTGCCAGCAGCTTAGGTAGCGGGAGTGGAAATGAGCAGTTCTTC.

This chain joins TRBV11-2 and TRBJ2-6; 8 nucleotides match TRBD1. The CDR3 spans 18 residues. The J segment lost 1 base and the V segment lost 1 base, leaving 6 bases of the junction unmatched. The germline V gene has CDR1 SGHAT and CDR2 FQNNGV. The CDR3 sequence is CASSLVTGGGSGANVLTF. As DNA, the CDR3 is TGTGCCAGCAGCTTAGTAACAGGGGGTGGTTCTGGGGCCAACGTCCTGACTTTC.